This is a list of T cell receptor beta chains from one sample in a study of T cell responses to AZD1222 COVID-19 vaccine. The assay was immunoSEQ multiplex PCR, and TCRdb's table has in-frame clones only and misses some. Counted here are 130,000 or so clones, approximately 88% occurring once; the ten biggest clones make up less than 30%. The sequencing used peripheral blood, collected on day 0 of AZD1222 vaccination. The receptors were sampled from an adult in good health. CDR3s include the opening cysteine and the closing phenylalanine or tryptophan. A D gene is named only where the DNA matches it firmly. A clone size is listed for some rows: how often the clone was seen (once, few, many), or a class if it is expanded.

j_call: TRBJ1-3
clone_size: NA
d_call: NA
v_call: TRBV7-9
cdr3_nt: TGTGCCAGCAGCCTCGGGGGAGCCGGAAACACCATATATTTT
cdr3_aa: CASSLGGAGNTIYF

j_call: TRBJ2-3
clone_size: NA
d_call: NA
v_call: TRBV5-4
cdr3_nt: TGTGCCAGCAGCGCGGGACCTACCCCTAGCACAGATACGCAGTATTTT
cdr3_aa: CASSAGPTPSTDTQYF

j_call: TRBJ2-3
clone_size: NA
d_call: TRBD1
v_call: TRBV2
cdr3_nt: TGTGCCAGCAACCCGACAGGGTCTTACACAGATACGCAGTATTTT
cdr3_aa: CASNPTGSYTDTQYF

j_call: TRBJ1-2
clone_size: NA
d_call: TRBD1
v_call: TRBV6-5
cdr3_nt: TGTGCCAGCAGGGGGACAGTTGGGGCCTATGGCTACACCTTC
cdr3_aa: CASRGTVGAYGYTF

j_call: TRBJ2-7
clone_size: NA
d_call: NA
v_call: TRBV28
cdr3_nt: TGTGCCAGCACCCTCAGGGGCGAGCAGTACTTC
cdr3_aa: CASTLRGEQYF

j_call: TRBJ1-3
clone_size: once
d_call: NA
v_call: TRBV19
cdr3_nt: TGTGCCAGTCTACCAGGCGTACTTACAAACACCATATATTTT
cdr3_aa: CASLPGVLTNTIYF

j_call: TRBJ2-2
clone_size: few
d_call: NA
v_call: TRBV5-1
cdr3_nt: TGCGCCAGCAGCTTTAACACCGGGGAGCTGTTTTTT
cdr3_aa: CASSFNTGELFF

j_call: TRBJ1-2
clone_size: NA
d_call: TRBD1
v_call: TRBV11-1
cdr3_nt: TGTGCCAGCAGCTTAAGACAGGGCTATGGCTACACCTTC
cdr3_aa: CASSLRQGYGYTF

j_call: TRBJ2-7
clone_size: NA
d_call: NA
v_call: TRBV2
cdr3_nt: TGTGCCAGCAAAGGGGTGGGGTTGTTCCGCGAGCAGTACTTC
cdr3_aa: CASKGVGLFREQYF

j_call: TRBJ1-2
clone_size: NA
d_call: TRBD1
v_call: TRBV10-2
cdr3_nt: TGCGCCAGCAGTGAGGGACAGGCCTATGGCTACACCTTC
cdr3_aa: CASSEGQAYGYTF

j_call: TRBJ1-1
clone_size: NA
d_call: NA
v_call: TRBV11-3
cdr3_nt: TGTGCCAGCAGCTCCCAGGGGTGGACTGAAGCTTTCTTT
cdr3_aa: CASSSQGWTEAFF

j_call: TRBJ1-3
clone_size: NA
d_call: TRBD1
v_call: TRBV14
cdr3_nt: TGTGCCAGCAGCCGATTCGGGACAGGGGGCATCACCATATATTTT
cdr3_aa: CASSRFGTGGITIYF

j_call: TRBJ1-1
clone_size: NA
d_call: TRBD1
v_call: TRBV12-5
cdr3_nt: TGTGCTAGTGGTACAGACCGGGACAGTCAATTATTTGAAGCTTTCTTT
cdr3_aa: CASGTDRDSQLFEAFF

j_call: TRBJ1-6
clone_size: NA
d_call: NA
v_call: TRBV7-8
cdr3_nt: TGTGCCAGCAGCCACGACAGTCCAGGTTCACCCCTCCACTTT
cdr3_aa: CASSHDSPGSPLHF

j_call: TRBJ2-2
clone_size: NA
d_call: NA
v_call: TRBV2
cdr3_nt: TGTGCCAGCAGTGATTTGGGAGGGGGAGGCACCGGGGAGCTGTTTTTT
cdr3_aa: CASSDLGGGGTGELFF

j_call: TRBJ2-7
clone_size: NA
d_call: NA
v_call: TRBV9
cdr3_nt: TGTGCCAGCGGCCAAGCGACAGGAAACTACGAGCAGTACTTC
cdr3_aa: CASGQATGNYEQYF

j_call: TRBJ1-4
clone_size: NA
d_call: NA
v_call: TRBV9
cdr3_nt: TGTGCCAGCAGCGTAGGAGGACAGAGTAATGAAAAACTGTTTTTT
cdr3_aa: CASSVGGQSNEKLFF

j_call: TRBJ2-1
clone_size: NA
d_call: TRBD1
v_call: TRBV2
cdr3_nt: TGTGCCAGCAGTGAAGCGGGACAGGGCTACAATGAGCAGTTCTTC
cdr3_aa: CASSEAGQGYNEQFF

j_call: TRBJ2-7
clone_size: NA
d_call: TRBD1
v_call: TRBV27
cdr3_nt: TGTGCCAGCAGTTTGCATTCCGGGACAGAACAAGACGAGCAGTACTTC
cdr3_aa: CASSLHSGTEQDEQYF

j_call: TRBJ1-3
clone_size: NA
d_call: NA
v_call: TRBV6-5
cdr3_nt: TGTGCCAGCAGTCCCCTCATGGGAGCTGGAAACACCATATATTTT
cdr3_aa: CASSPLMGAGNTIYF

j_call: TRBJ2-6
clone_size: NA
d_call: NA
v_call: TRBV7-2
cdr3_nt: TGTGCCAGCAGCTTAGGGGGAGCTGGGGCCAACGTCCTGACTTTC
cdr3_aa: CASSLGGAGANVLTF

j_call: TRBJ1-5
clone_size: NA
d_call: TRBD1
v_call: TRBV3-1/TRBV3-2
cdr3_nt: TGTGCCAGCAGCCCCGGGACAGGGGACAATCAGCCCCAGCATTTT
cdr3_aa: CASSPGTGDNQPQHF

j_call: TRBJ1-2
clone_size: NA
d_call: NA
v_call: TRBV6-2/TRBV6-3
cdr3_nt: TGTGCCAGCAGCCCGGACAGCGGATATGGCTACACCTTC
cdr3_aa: CASSPDSGYGYTF

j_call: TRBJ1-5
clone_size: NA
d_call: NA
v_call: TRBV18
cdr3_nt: TGTGCCAGCTCACCACAGGGTAATAGCAATCAGCCCCAGCATTTT
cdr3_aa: CASSPQGNSNQPQHF

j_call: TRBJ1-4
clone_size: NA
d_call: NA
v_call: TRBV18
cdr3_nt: TGTGCCAGCTCCCCATCACCGCCCCCGGCTGAAAAACTGTTTTTT
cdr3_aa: CASSPSPPPAEKLFF

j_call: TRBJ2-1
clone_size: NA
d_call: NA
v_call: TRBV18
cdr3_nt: TGTGCCAGCTCACCCCAGGTGGGCGGTAGCGATGAGCAGTTCTTC
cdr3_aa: CASSPQVGGSDEQFF

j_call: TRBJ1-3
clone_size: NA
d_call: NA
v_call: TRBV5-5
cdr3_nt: TGTGCCAGCAGCTTGGAAGTTTACTCTGGAAACACCATATATTTT
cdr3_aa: CASSLEVYSGNTIYF

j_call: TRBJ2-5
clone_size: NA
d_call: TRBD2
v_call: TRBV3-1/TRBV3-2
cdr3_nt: TGTGCCAGCAGCTTCCGGGGGGGTCGGGGTGAGACCCAGTACTTC
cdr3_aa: CASSFRGGRGETQYF

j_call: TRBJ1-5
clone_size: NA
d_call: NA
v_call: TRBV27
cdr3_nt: TGTGCCAGCAGTTTAAGCGGGACAATAAGCAATCAGCCCCAGCATTTT
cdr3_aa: CASSLSGTISNQPQHF

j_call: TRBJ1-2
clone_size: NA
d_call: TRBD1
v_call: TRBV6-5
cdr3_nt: TGTGCCAGCAGACAGACAGGGGCCCGTGGCGGCTACACCTTC
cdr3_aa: CASRQTGARGGYTF

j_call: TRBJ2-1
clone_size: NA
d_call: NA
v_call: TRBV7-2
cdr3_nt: TGTGCCAGCAGCTCAGAAGGGACTCGAAGGAACAATGAGCAGTTCTTC
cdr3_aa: CASSSEGTRRNNEQFF

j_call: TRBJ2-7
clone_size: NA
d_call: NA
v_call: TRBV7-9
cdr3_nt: TGTGCCAGCAGCTTAGATCAGGGTGGCGAGCAGTACTTC
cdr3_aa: CASSLDQGGEQYF

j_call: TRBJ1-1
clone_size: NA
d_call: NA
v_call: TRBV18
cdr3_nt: TGTGCCAGCTCCCCCAACCCGAACACTGAAGCTTTCTTT
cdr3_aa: CASSPNPNTEAFF

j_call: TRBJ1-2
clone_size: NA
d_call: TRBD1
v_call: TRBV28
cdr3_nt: TGTGCCAGCAGTTTAGCTACAGGGGGCTTCTATGGCTACACCTTC
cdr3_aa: CASSLATGGFYGYTF

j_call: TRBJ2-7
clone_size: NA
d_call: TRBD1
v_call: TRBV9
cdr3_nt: TGTGCCAGCAGCGTAGGAGGGACAGGGTCCTACGAGCAGTACTTC
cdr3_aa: CASSVGGTGSYEQYF

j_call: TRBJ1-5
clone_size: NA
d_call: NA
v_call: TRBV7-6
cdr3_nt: TGTGCCAGCAGCCGCCTCGGGGGGGACGGCAATCAGCCCCAGCATTTT
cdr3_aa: CASSRLGGDGNQPQHF

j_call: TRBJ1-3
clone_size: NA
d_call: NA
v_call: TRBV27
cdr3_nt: TGTGCCAGCAGTTCAGCCGGTGGAAACACCATATATTTT
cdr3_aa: CASSSAGGNTIYF